Detailed here is one T cell receptor (beta chain). What it recognizes is unknown. The germline CDR1 and CDR2 sequences are KGHSH and LQKENI. Trimming stripped 5 bases from V and 0 bases from J, with 14 bases between. This CDR3 has 16 amino acids. The sample is drawn from a study of cytomegalovirus exposure and HLA in healthy donors. Overall study findings and caveats: Per a prior analysis, the majority of TCR beta V segments were productive roughly 87% or roughly 30% of the time.

PCR was performed using 60 Vbeta and 13 Jbeta primers. The repertoire was sequenced with immunoSEQ multiplex PCR; TCRdb's copy has only in-frame clones and lacks some. The profile shows about 120,000 clones, 9% to 10% of them singletons. Sequencing was done on a sample of PBMCs. This TCR came from a man aged 30 to 45 in good health and CMV-seronegative. The gene calls are TRBV18 and TRBJ1-3; TRBD1 is a possible D gene (5 bases). The CDR3 is CASSDQGLSSGNTIYF. In DNA, the CDR3 is TGTGCCAGCTCAGACCAGGGTTTATCCTCTGGAAACACCATATATTTT.